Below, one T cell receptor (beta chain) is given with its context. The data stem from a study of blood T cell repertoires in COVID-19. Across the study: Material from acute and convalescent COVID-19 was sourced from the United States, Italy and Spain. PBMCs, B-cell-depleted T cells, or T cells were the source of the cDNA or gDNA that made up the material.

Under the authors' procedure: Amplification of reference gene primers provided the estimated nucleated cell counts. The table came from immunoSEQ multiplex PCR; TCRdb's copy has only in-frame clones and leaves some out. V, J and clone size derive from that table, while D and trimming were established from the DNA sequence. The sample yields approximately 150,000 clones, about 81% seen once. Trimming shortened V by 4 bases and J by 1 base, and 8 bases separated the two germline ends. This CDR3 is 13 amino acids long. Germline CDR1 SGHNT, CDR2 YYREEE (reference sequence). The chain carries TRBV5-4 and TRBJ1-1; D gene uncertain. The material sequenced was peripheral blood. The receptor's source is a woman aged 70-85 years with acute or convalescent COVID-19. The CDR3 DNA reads TGTGCCAGCAGCCATTCGAGGAACACTGAAGCTTTCTTT. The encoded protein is CASSHSRNTEAFF.